This entry lists 26 T cell receptor beta chains sequenced from one sample in a study of T cells in women clearing cervical HPV infection. Measured with immunoSEQ multiplex PCR; TCRdb has only the in-frame clones, and not every one. This sample's table reports tens of thousands of clones. Input material: blood buffy coat. The source of these receptors is a woman aged 18-70 years with a cervical HPV16 infection that either progressed to CIN3+ or cleared (not recorded which).

A note on this clone: Read sequence stops 3 residues before the CDR3 end, and the germline J gene provides the missing end. The chain is built from TRBV28 and TRBJ2-1; TRBD2 agrees at 9 bases. J gave up 4 bases and V 6 bases, and 16 bases lay outside the gene matches. This CDR3 spans 18 amino acids. Per the germline V gene, CDR1 is MDHEN and CDR2 is SYDVKM. The CDR3 is CASSSHPRLADLYNEQFF. The covered CDR3 bases are TGTGCCAGCAGCTCCCACCCCAGACTAGCGGACCTTTACAATGAG.

Concerning this clone: The missing CDR3 end, 3 residues past where the read stops, is filled in from the germline J gene. The same CDR3 also results from other DNA sequences found in this sample. V and J are TRBV7-2 and TRBJ1-3, with D possibly matching TRBD1 (6 bases). Germline CDR1 and CDR2: SGHTA and FQGNSA. The CDR3 runs 15 residues. Trimming left V 5 bases short and J 2 bases short, with 13 bases between. CDR3 region: CASSNTRTAGNTIYF. Incomplete CDR3 DNA: TGTGCCAGCAGCAACACTAGGACAGCTGGAAACACC.

A note on this clone: The DNA ends 3 residues before the CDR3 does, and the rest of the CDR3 is filled in from the germline J gene. The chain carries TRBV20-1 and TRBJ2-7; TRBD1 matches at 8 bases. The V gene end was trimmed by 5 bases and the J gene end by 2 bases; junction bases not matched to a gene: 8. Germline values: CDR1 DFQATT, CDR2 SNEGSKA (reference sequence). CDR3 length: 14 residues. The CDR3 bases that were read are TGCAGTGCTGTTGGGGGACAGGTCCCCTACGAG. Its protein is CSAVGGQVPYE. In full, the CDR3 reads CSAVGGQVPYEQYF.

A word on this clone: The read is 3 residues too short to cover the CDR3 end, so that end is filled in from the germline J gene. The V and J genes are TRBV5-1 and TRBJ2-1; possible D gene TRBD2, 6 bases. In germline, CDR1 is SGHRS, CDR2 YFSETQ. Between the trimmed V and J ends, which lost 4 bases and 1 base, there was a span of 15 bases. The CDR3 covers 16 residues. CDR3: CASSPQAGRSYNEQFF. The sequenced part of the CDR3 DNA is TGCGCCAGCAGCCCTCAAGCGGGTCGGTCCTACAATGAG.

Regarding this clone: The sequence runs out 3 residues before the end of the CDR3; the remainder is reconstructed from the germline J gene. The V call is TRBV20-1, the J call TRBJ1-4; TRBD1 might be the D (6 bases). The CDR3 runs to 14 residues. Germline-derived CDR1 and CDR2 are DFQATT and SNEGSKA (reference sequence). The V and J ends lost 4 bases and 5 bases respectively, with 14 bases between them. The part of the CDR3 DNA that was read is TGCAGTGCTAAACCCGGGACAAGAAATGAAAAA. Its protein product is CSAKPGTRNEK. The whole CDR3 region reads CSAKPGTRNEKLFF.

Worth noting for this clone: The read ends 3 residues early relative to the CDR3; the germline J gene fills the gap. This rearrangement joins TRBV30 to TRBJ2-5; 8 bases line up with TRBD2. This CDR3 is 13 amino acids long. V was clipped by 8 bases and J by 2 bases; unmatched bases: 7. Germline V lookup: CDR1 GTSNPN, CDR2 SVGIG (reference sequence). CDR3 residues: CAGTSGIQETQYF. CDR3 DNA (partial): TGTGCCGGAACTAGCGGCATTCAAGAGACC.

CDR3 protein: CAISAPRMDSSYNEQFF. Partial CDR3 DNA: TGTGCCATCAGTGCCCCCAGGATGGACAGCTCCTACAATGAG. The gene calls are TRBV10-3 and TRBJ2-1, with D possibly TRBD1 on 6 matching bases. The CDR3 goes on 3 residues after the read ends, and that part is filled in from the germline J gene. This CDR3 has 17 residues. CDR1 ENHRY and CDR2 SYGVKD come from the germline V gene. Trimming took off 4 bases at V and 0 bases at J, with 16 bases between the two ends.

The CDR3 region is CSAWTSGRGETQYF. Incomplete CDR3 DNA: TGCAGTGCATGGACTAGCGGGAGGGGTGAGACC. The rearrangement links TRBV20-1 to TRBJ2-5; 15 nucleotides line up with TRBD2. Sequencing ends 3 residues short of the CDR3 end; the germline J gene provides the rest. V lost 6 bases to trimming and J lost 5 bases; unmatched junction nucleotides: 4. The germline CDR1 and CDR2 sequences are DFQATT and SNEGSKA (reference sequence). CDR3 size: 14 residues.

CDR3 in amino acids: CASSQAQGSLYEQYF. Partial CDR3 DNA: TGTGCCAGCAGCCAGGCGCAGGGCTCATTATACGAG. This chain links TRBV7-6 with TRBJ2-7; D might be TRBD1 (5 bases). The CDR3 end lies 3 residues beyond the end of the read and is filled in from the germline J gene. The CDR3 consists of 15 residues. The germline V gene has CDR1 SGHVS and CDR2 FNYEAQ. Trimming removed 5 bases at V and 4 bases at J, with 18 bases between.

About this clone itself: The CDR3 end falls 3 residues outside the read, so it is completed with the germline J gene. The chain carries TRBV30 and TRBJ2-1; TRBD2 is a possible D gene (6 bases). CDR3 size: 13 residues. V was clipped by 6 bases and J by 9 bases, with 18 bases between them. Germline lookup yields CDR1 GTSNPN and CDR2 SVGIG (reference sequence). The CDR3 DNA, read in part, is TGTGCCTGCAGACTAGGGGAAGCAAGTGAG. This codes for CACRLGEASE. The entire CDR3 protein is CACRLGEASEQFF.

As to this clone: The DNA ends 3 residues before the CDR3 does, and the rest of the CDR3 is filled in from the germline J gene. This rearrangement joins TRBV11-2 to TRBJ2-7, with 7 bases lining up with TRBD2. V dropped 5 bases and J dropped 3; count of bases not matched to a gene: 10. The CDR3 has 15 residues. Per germline, CDR1 SGHAT and CDR2 FQNNGV. This CDR3 is CASSVPRGGVYEQYF. The covered CDR3 bases are TGTGCCAGCAGCGTACCCCGTGGGGGGGTCTACGAG.

Worth noting for this clone: The read is 3 residues too short to cover the CDR3 end, so that end is filled in from the germline J gene. The V and J genes are TRBV5-1 and TRBJ2-1, with 7 bases identical to TRBD2. V lost 1 base to trimming and J lost 3 bases; unmatched junction nucleotides: 1. Germline V CDR1 and CDR2: SGHRS, YFSETQ. The CDR3 has 14 amino acids. Incomplete CDR3 DNA: TGCGCCAGCAGCTTGTCTAGCGGCTACAATGAG. Translating it yields CASSLSSGYNE. The full-length CDR3 reads as CASSLSSGYNEQFF.

Worth noting for this clone: The observed sequence ends 3 residues before the CDR3 terminus, with the missing tail filled in from the germline J gene. V is TRBV11-2 and J is TRBJ2-5; 8 positions agree with TRBD2. The germline V gene has CDR1 SGHAT and CDR2 FQNNGV. V was clipped by 2 bases and J by 2 bases; unmatched bases: 4. The CDR3 has 15 residues. This CDR3 is CASSLILAGQETQYF. The CDR3 bases that were read are TGTGCCAGCAGCTTAATTTTAGCGGGACAAGAGACC.

Comments on this clone: The CDR3 is cut off 3 residues early in the read; its end comes from the germline J gene. The rearrangement uses TRBV7-9 and TRBJ2-1, with 9 nucleotides matching TRBD2. The CDR3 covers 13 residues. Trimming cost V 8 bases and J 9 bases; bases outside gene matches: 8. Germline CDR1 reads SEHNR; CDR2 reads FQNEAQ (reference sequence). The DNA read from the CDR3 is TGTGCCAGCTTGGCTAGCGGGACCGGTGAG. Its protein is CASLASGTGE. The entire CDR3 protein reads CASLASGTGEQFF.

Concerning this clone: Coverage ceases 3 residues before the CDR3 finishes, and the germline J gene fills in the end. This chain uses TRBV11-2 with TRBJ2-4; no definite D call. V was pared by 5 bases and J by 7 bases, with 12 bases between. CDR3 size: 13 residues. Germline CDR1 and CDR2: SGHAT and FQNNGV. This chain's CDR3 is CASSPMITNIQYF. Partial CDR3 DNA: TGTGCCAGCAGCCCGATGATAACTAACATT.

With regard to this clone: Read coverage stops 3 residues before the CDR3 terminus; the germline J gene supplies the remainder. The chain has TRBV7-3 and TRBJ2-1, with D possibly matching TRBD2 (7 bases). CDR1 is SGHTA and CDR2 is FQGTGA in the germline V gene. V was cut by 1 base and J by 2 bases, with 9 bases left in between. The CDR3 is 15 amino acids. The CDR3 bases that were read are TGTGCCAGCAGCTTAAGGCGGGGGCCCTACAATGAG. It translates to CASSLRRGPYNE. The CDR3 in its entirety is CASSLRRGPYNEQFF.

Concerning this clone: The read falls 3 residues short of the CDR3 end, and the missing part is taken from the germline J gene. The genes are TRBV19 and TRBJ1-5; maybe TRBD1 (6 bases). This CDR3 has 13 residues. V was shortened by 5 bases and J by 5 bases, with 10 bases between the two germline ends. Germline CDR1 LNHDA, CDR2 SQIVND (reference sequence). CDR3 sequence: CASSWGLDQPQHF. CDR3 DNA, as far as it was read: TGTGCCAGTAGTTGGGGGCTGGATCAGCCC.

As to this clone: Coverage ceases 3 residues before the CDR3 finishes, and the germline J gene fills in the end. The chain has TRBV4-2 and TRBJ1-1; weak D call: TRBD1 (5 bases). The CDR3 has 13 residues. The V gene's germline CDR1 is LGHNA and CDR2 YNFKEQ. V was cut by 7 bases and J by 4 bases, with 13 bases left in between. CDR3 DNA, as far as it was read: TGTGCCAGCATGGGGCCGGGGGGCACTGAA. Protein product: CASMGPGGTE. The CDR3 in its entirety is CASMGPGGTEAFF.

Comments on this clone: The CDR3 is cut off 3 residues early in the read; its end comes from the germline J gene. This chain uses TRBV2 with TRBJ2-7, with D tentatively TRBD1 or TRBD2 (7 bases each). This CDR3 has 13 residues. Germline CDR1 reads SNHLY; CDR2 reads FYNNEI. The germline V and J ends were trimmed by 5 bases and 5 bases, with 13 bases remaining between them. The CDR3 is CASSQGGGDEQYF. CDR3 DNA (partial): TGTGCCAGCAGTCAGGGGGGAGGGGACGAG. The variable domain in full, completed from reference TRBV2 and TRBJ2-7, reads EPEVTQTPSHQVTQMGQEVILRCVPISNHLYFYWYRQILGQKVEFLVSFYNNEISEKSEIFDDQFSVERPDGSNFTLKIRSTKLEDSAMYFCASSQGGGDEQYFGPGTRLTVT.

Note on this clone: The CDR3 goes on 3 residues after the read ends, and that part is filled in from the germline J gene. The chain recombines TRBV7-9 with TRBJ2-4; 9 bases match TRBD1. Germline CDR1 reads SEHNR; CDR2 reads FQNEAQ (reference sequence). This CDR3 has 15 residues. CDR3 DNA (partial): TGTGCCAGCAGCCCCTACGACGGACAGGGGAATGGT. Its translation: CASSPYDGQGNG. In full, the CDR3 is CASSPYDGQGNGQYF.

Comment on this clone: Read coverage stops 3 residues before the CDR3 terminus; the germline J gene supplies the remainder. This rearrangement joins TRBV5-1 to TRBJ1-1, with a tentative D call TRBD1 (6 bases). This CDR3 region has 14 residues. V was trimmed by 7 bases and J by 5 bases, leaving 18 bases between them. Germline V gene data show CDR1 as SGHRS and CDR2 as YFSETQ. The CDR3 bases that were read are TGCGCCAGCGAGCTTGGGGAGGGGGGGACTGAA. Protein product: CASELGEGGTE. Given in full, the CDR3 is CASELGEGGTEAFF.

Note on this clone: The CDR3 end lies 3 residues beyond the end of the read and is filled in from the germline J gene. V is TRBV2 and J is TRBJ1-2; D is undetermined. The CDR3 consists of 13 residues. Germline V gene sequence: CDR1 SNHLY, CDR2 FYNNEI. Trimming cost V 2 bases and J 0 bases, with 4 bases left between them. CDR3 in amino acids: CASSERANYGYTF. The DNA read from the CDR3 is TGTGCCAGCAGTGAACGTGCTAACTATGGC.

The CDR3 DNA, read in part, is TGTGCCAGCAGTGAGTGGGCAGGGTACGAG. Translating gives CASSEWAGYE. In full, the CDR3 is CASSEWAGYEQYF. The chain has TRBV2 and TRBJ2-7; the D gene is possibly TRBD1 (5 bases). The CDR3 is cut off 3 residues early in the read; its end comes from the germline J gene. This CDR3 has 13 amino acids. Germline CDR1 reads SNHLY; CDR2 reads FYNNEI. Trimming removed 3 bases at V and 4 bases at J, with 10 bases between.

The covered CDR3 bases are TGCGCCAGCAGCTTGACAGCTGGGGCCAACGTC. It translates to CASSLTAGANV. From start to end, the CDR3 is CASSLTAGANVLTF. The rearrangement joins TRBV5-1 to TRBJ2-6; D gene ambiguous. The read is 3 residues too short to cover the CDR3 end, so that end is filled in from the germline J gene. Trimming cost V 1 base and J 2 bases, with 4 bases left between them. The V gene's germline CDR1 is SGHRS and CDR2 YFSETQ. The CDR3 is made up of 14 amino acids.

About this clone: Coverage ceases 3 residues before the CDR3 finishes, and the germline J gene fills in the end. The chain couples TRBV2 to TRBJ2-5; weak D call: TRBD2 (5 bases). CDR3 length: 13 residues. Germline V gene lookup returns CDR1 SNHLY and CDR2 FYNNEI. V lost 5 bases and J lost 2, with 9 bases in between. The CDR3 loop is CASSPDFQETQYF. The sequenced CDR3 bases are TGTGCCAGCAGTCCGGACTTTCAAGAGACC. Complete variable domain (other parts from reference TRBV2 and TRBJ2-5): EPEVTQTPSHQVTQMGQEVILRCVPISNHLYFYWYRQILGQKVEFLVSFYNNEISEKSEIFDDQFSVERPDGSNFTLKIRSTKLEDSAMYFCASSPDFQETQYFGPGTRLLVL.

Note on this clone: The read stops 3 residues short of the end of the CDR3; the missing end is completed from the germline J gene. The V and J genes are TRBV6-1 and TRBJ2-6, with D possibly matching TRBD1 (5 bases). Germline V gene sequence: CDR1 MNHNS, CDR2 SASEGT. The CDR3 contains 16 residues. Trimming left V 4 bases short and J 0 bases short, with 10 bases between. The CDR3: CASSGTGSSGANVLTF. The sequenced CDR3 bases are TGTGCCAGCAGTGGAACAGGCAGCTCTGGGGCCAACGTC.